The rows below give T cell receptor beta chains drawn from one sample of a study of Graves' ophthalmopathy and Graves' hyperthyroidism. In TCRdb, the multiplex PCR reads were re-called with MiXCR into one record per CDR3 protein. The table shows about 390,000 distinct CDR3 sequences, with roughly 15% occurring only once. Sequencing was performed on peripheral blood. The receptors originated from a woman under 30 with stable Graves' hyperthyroidism. Each CDR3 is given with its conserved first and last residue. Fields, in order: V gene, J gene, clone size, D gene, CDR3 DNA, CDR3 protein. A D gene is named only where the DNA matches it firmly. Rows may omit the clone size; those that give it use once, few, many or a size class.

TRBV11-3,TRBJ2-5,-,-,TGTGCCAGCAGCTTAGATCTAAGGGGGTACCCAAGGGAGTCCCAGTACTTC,CASSLDLRGYPRESQYF
TRBV5-1,TRBJ2-2,many,TRBD1,TGCGCCAGCAGCGAGACAGGGCAAGGCGGGGAGCTGTTTTTT,CASSETGQGGELFF
TRBV19,TRBJ1-1,many,-,TGTGCCAGTACCCCCCCGGGGTGGAACACTGAAGCTTTCTTT,CASTPPGWNTEAFF
TRBV4-1,TRBJ1-3,-,-,TGCGCCAGCAGCCAAGGGTTGACAGCCTCTGGAAACACCATATATTTT,CASSQGLTASGNTIYF
TRBV12-3/TRBV12-4,TRBJ2-7,-,-,TGTGCCAGCAGGGGCCCCCTGGAGCAGTACTTC,CASRGPLEQYF
TRBV6-1,TRBJ2-7,many,TRBD1,TGTGCCAGCAGAGAGCCGGGACAGGCCTACGAGCAGTACTTC,CASREPGQAYEQYF
TRBV20-1,TRBJ2-7,many,-,TGCAGTGCTAGAGAGTCGTGGGGGTCGGGCCACGAGCAGTACTTC,CSARESWGSGHEQYF
TRBV24-1,TRBJ1-1,-,-,TGTGCCACCAGTGGAAGTGGACAAGGGAACACTGAAGCTTTCTTT,CATSGSGQGNTEAFF
TRBV15,TRBJ1-2,-,-,TGTGCCACCAGCGCCGACAGGAATACCCCTTATGGCTACACCTTC,CATSADRNTPYGYTF
TRBV29-1,TRBJ2-5,-,-,TGCAGCGTTATCATCTCAGGGGCCCCCCAAGAGACCCAGTACTTC,CSVIISGAPQETQYF
TRBV6-1,TRBJ1-2,many,-,TGTGCCATCCTTCCCACAGGAGCGAACTATGGCTACACCTTC,CAILPTGANYGYTF
TRBV6-1,TRBJ2-5,-,-,TGTGCCAGCAGTGAAGAGGGCCCAGAGACCCAGTACTTC,CASSEEGPETQYF
TRBV4-1,TRBJ2-5,-,-,TGCGCCAGCAGCCACGTACGGGAGACCCAGTACTTC,CASSHVRETQYF
TRBV12-3/TRBV12-4,TRBJ1-5,many,-,TGTGCCAGCAGTTTGACGCTCCGGGGGGCTTATTATAGCAATCAGCCCCAGCATTTT,CASSLTLRGAYYSNQPQHF
TRBV7-2,TRBJ2-3,many,-,TGTGCCAGCAGCTTAGTAAGCACAGATACGCAGTATTTT,CASSLVSTDTQYF
TRBV2,TRBJ1-2,many,-,TGTGCCAGCAGAGAAGAACAGGGTTATGGCTACACCTTC,CASREEQGYGYTF
TRBV7-8,TRBJ1-2,few,-,TGTGCCAGCAGCTCGCCCGGAGATGGGGGAAGCTATGGCTACACCTTC,CASSSPGDGGSYGYTF
TRBV5-1,TRBJ2-7,-,-,TGCGCCAGCAGCGCGATTTCCCCCGCCCTATACGAGCAGTACTTC,CASSAISPALYEQYF
TRBV19,TRBJ1-1,many,-,TGTGCCAGTAGTATTGGGGTGAAGTCGAAAATGAACACTGAAGCTTTCTTT,CASSIGVKSKMNTEAFF
TRBV12-3/TRBV12-4,TRBJ1-2,many,-,TGTGCCAGCAGTTTAACGAGCTATGGCTACACCTTC,CASSLTSYGYTF
TRBV24-1,TRBJ2-4,many,-,TGTGCCCCCTTGGGGAGGCCCGCCAAAAACATTCAGTACTTC,CAPLGRPAKNIQYF
TRBV5-1,TRBJ1-6,few,-,TGCGCCAGCAGAGCACGGGGCCTGGGGAATTCACCCCTCCACTTT,CASRARGLGNSPLHF